These T cell receptor beta chains were read from a single sample in a study of CD8 T cells in ankylosing spondylitis. TCRdb reprocessed the 5' RACE reads with MiXCR, giving one entry per CDR3 protein. The top ten hold 7.3% of the sample, which has approximately 140,000 distinct CDR3 sequences, 7% to 10% seen once. The sample consisted of synovial fluid, either unsorted or a sorted T cell fraction (not recorded which). These receptor sequences come from a male donor with ankylosing spondylitis. CDR3s include the opening cysteine and the closing phenylalanine or tryptophan. The order of the fields is V gene, D gene, J gene, clone size, CDR3 protein, CDR3 DNA. A D gene is named only where the DNA matches it firmly. Size values are once, few and many counts, or a class for expanded clones, and some rows have none.

>TRBV5-1|-|TRBJ2-3|-
CASSLVVGGGGTDTQYF
TGCGCCAGCAGCTTGGTTGTCGGAGGGGGTGGCACAGATACGCAGTATTTT
>TRBV2|-|TRBJ2-2|few
CASGKASNTGELFF
TGTGCCAGCGGTAAAGCCTCGAACACCGGGGAGCTGTTTTTT
>TRBV20-1|TRBD2|TRBJ2-5|many
CSAQIAGSFEETQYF
TGCAGTGCTCAAATAGCGGGGTCCTTCGAGGAGACCCAGTACTTC
>TRBV7-9|TRBD1|TRBJ1-2|-
CASSLLDRKYGYTF
TGTGCCAGCAGCTTGCTGGACAGGAAATATGGCTACACCTTC
>TRBV6-1|TRBD2|TRBJ2-1|many
CASRPGLSLNEWQFF
TGTGCCAGCAGGCCGGGACTATCGTTGAATGAGTGGCAGTTCTTC
>TRBV3-1|-|TRBJ2-7|-
CASSQAYGTSSYEQYF
TGTGCCAGCAGCCAGGCCTACGGGACTTCCTCCTACGAGCAGTACTTC
>TRBV7-2|-|TRBJ1-6|-
CASSPGPGGGSPLHF
TGTGCCAGCAGCCCTGGACCGGGAGGAGGTTCACCCCTCCACTTT
>TRBV20-1|-|TRBJ2-6|-
CSARDPKNPGANVLTF
TGCAGTGCTAGAGATCCGAAGAACCCTGGGGCCAACGTCCTGACTTTC
>TRBV5-1|-|TRBJ1-1|many
CASSPNMGRLNTEAFF
TGCGCCAGCAGCCCTAATATGGGACGGCTGAACACTGAAGCTTTCTTT
>TRBV10-3|TRBD1|TRBJ2-3|many
CATQGKEGTDTQYF
TGTGCCACACAGGGGAAGGAAGGAACAGATACGCAGTATTTT
>TRBV18|-|TRBJ1-2|few
CASSSERGLGGYTF
TGTGCCAGCTCATCGGAGAGGGGGTTGGGCGGCTACACCTTC
>TRBV4-3|-|TRBJ1-6|many
CASSPSPGLRYNSPLHF
TGCGCCAGCAGCCCGAGCCCGGGTCTGAGGTATAATTCACCCCTCCACTTT
>TRBV6-1|-|TRBJ2-1|many
CASRAEDLSYNEQFF
TGTGCCAGCAGGGCGGAGGACCTCTCCTACAATGAGCAGTTCTTC
>TRBV5-1|-|TRBJ2-2|many
CASSPRTLNTGELFF
TGCGCCAGCAGCCCGCGGACCCTTAACACCGGGGAGCTGTTTTTT
>TRBV29-1|TRBD2|TRBJ2-3|many
CSALLAGKSTDTQYF
TGCAGCGCCTTACTAGCGGGAAAAAGCACAGATACGCAGTATTTT
>TRBV3-1|-|TRBJ1-1|many
CASSQPVDNTEAFF
TGTGCCAGCAGCCAACCGGTAGATAACACTGAAGCTTTCTTT
>TRBV5-5|TRBD2|TRBJ2-3|many
CASSSILAGGPNTQYF
TGTGCCAGCAGCTCGATACTAGCGGGAGGGCCTAATACGCAGTATTTT
>TRBV5-6|TRBD1|TRBJ2-2|many
CASSLQGAGELFF
TGTGCCAGCAGCTTACAGGGGGCCGGGGAGCTGTTTTTT
>TRBV5-5|TRBD1|TRBJ2-7|few
CASSLTGGNHEQYF
TGTGCCAGCAGCCTGACAGGGGGCAACCACGAGCAGTACTTC
>TRBV5-4|-|TRBJ2-1|-
CASSPRGAEQFF
TGTGCCAGCAGCCCTCGGGGGGCAGAGCAGTTCTTC
>TRBV6-1|-|TRBJ2-1|-
CASNKGGREQFF
TGTGCCAGCAATAAAGGGGGGCGAGAGCAGTTCTTC
>TRBV7-3|-|TRBJ2-2|-
CASSRLGSLVNTGELFF
TGTGCCAGCAGCCGTCTGGGCAGCCTAGTGAACACCGGGGAGCTGTTTTTT
>TRBV4-1|-|TRBJ1-2|few
CASSQSDYNYGYTF
TGCGCCAGCAGTCAGTCGGACTATAACTATGGCTACACCTTC
>TRBV7-6|-|TRBJ2-7|many
CASSLGRHYEQYF
TGTGCCAGCAGCTTAGGGAGGCACTACGAGCAGTACTTC
>TRBV20-1|-|TRBJ2-1|few
CSAIAEQDNEQFF
TGCAGTGCGATAGCGGAGCAAGACAATGAGCAGTTCTTC
>TRBV4-3|TRBD2|TRBJ2-7|-
CASSHLAGDRYEQYF
TGCGCCAGCAGCCATCTAGCGGGGGACCGCTACGAGCAGTACTTC
>TRBV7-8|-|TRBJ2-7|few
CASSSGRVYEQYF
TGTGCCAGCAGCAGTGGACGGGTTTACGAGCAGTACTTC
>TRBV28|-|TRBJ1-1|-
CASLRTGNTEAFF
TGTGCCAGCCTTAGAACAGGGAACACTGAAGCTTTCTTT
>TRBV6-1|-|TRBJ1-5|-
CASTRQAEQPQHF
TGTGCCAGCACCCGGCAGGCGGAACAGCCCCAGCATTTT
>TRBV20-1|-|TRBJ1-5|few
CSARAWGMGNQPQHF
TGCAGTGCTAGAGCGTGGGGCATGGGCAATCAGCCCCAGCATTTT
>TRBV20-1|-|TRBJ1-1|-
CSARDLFRALVGQSNTEAFF
TGCAGTGCTAGAGATCTTTTCCGGGCTCTGGTTGGACAGTCGAACACTGAAGCTTTCTTT
>TRBV5-1|-|TRBJ2-1|many
CASSLGGPNEQFF
TGCGCCAGCAGCTTGGGGGGACCCAATGAGCAGTTCTTC
>TRBV5-1|-|TRBJ1-6|many
CASSFELYNSPLHF
TGCGCCAGCAGCTTTGAGCTTTATAATTCACCCCTCCACTTT
>TRBV20-1|-|TRBJ2-1|-
CSARARDGEQFF
TGCAGTGCTAGAGCCAGGGATGGTGAGCAGTTCTTC
>TRBV20-1|TRBD1|TRBJ2-3|many
CSARDHRGLTDTQYF
TGCAGTGCTAGAGATCACAGGGGCCTCACAGATACGCAGTATTTT
>TRBV28|TRBD2|TRBJ2-1|many
CASSFASGGSDEQFF
TGTGCCAGCAGTTTTGCGAGCGGGGGTTCGGATGAGCAGTTCTTC
>TRBV7-9|-|TRBJ1-2|-
CASSRQVSSYGYTF
TGTGCCAGCAGCCGACAGGTCAGCTCCTATGGCTACACCTTC
>TRBV7-2|-|TRBJ1-2|many
CASSLRRGDDGYTF
TGTGCCAGCAGCCTGCGGAGGGGGGATGATGGCTACACCTTC
>TRBV20-1|-|TRBJ2-2|-
CSARLRQSSNTGKLFF
TGCAGTGCTAGATTAAGACAGTCTTCGAACACCGGGAAGCTGTTTTTT
>TRBV20-1|-|TRBJ1-2|many
CSAKPQRGYTF
TGCAGTGCTAAGCCTCAGAGGGGCTACACCTTC
>TRBV9|TRBD2|TRBJ2-1|once
CASSVGRGGLYEQFF
TGTGCCAGCAGCGTAGGGAGGGGAGGGTTATATGAGCAGTTCTTC
>TRBV6-1|-|TRBJ2-7|many
CASSGRGGGSDLDF
TGTGCCAGCAGCGGAAGGGGGGGCGGGAGTGATTTGGACTTC
>TRBV4-2|TRBD2|TRBJ2-2|-
CASSQGGGTHTGELFF
TGTGCCAGCAGCCAAGGGGGGGGGACTCACACCGGGGAGCTGTTTTTT